This passage covers 15 T cell receptor beta chains from one sample sequenced in a study of spatial heterogeneity in lung cancer (dated by TCRdb to about 2019). The library came from 5' RACE. This sample was sequenced with a NextSeq 500. Clones were called with MiXCR by TCRdb after fastp trimmed the public reads at Q25, and only in-frame beta chains were retained. Each record represents a unique CDR3 protein, reported with the most common genes and DNA among its rows. The table for this sample lists about 10,000 distinct CDR3 sequences; around 3.9% of them were counted only once. The ten largest clonotypes hold 6% to 9.5% of the sample. Sample time point, as interpreted from the label and publication: sample taken at primary tumor resection. Whole RNA extracted from tumor and nontumor lung tissue, or from cryopreserved PBMC samples, was used for TCR sequencing without cell sorting. Here the sequenced sample was normal lung tissue next to the tumor, taken at surgery. The source of these receptors is a male donor with early-stage non-small cell lung cancer.

In this sample, this clonotype turned up many times. With the library built for alpha chains, this beta chain is off target and its frequency is not meaningful. The V and J genes are TRBV7-3 and TRBJ2-3; 10 nucleotides align to TRBD2. The CDR3 has 22 amino acids. The J segment lost 2 bases and the V segment lost 3 bases, leaving 23 bases of the junction unmatched. Germline V CDR1 and CDR2: SGHTA, FQGTGA. The CDR3 loop reads CASSFLGPKTGSLAGITDTQYF. CDR3 nucleotide sequence: TGTGCCAGCAGCTTTTTAGGACCGAAAACGGGGTCACTAGCGGGGATCACAGATACGCAGTATTTT.

This clonotype is labeled medium-sized. The library was built for alpha chains, so this beta chain is an off-target read and its size means little. The chain is built from TRBV2 and TRBJ1-5; D not resolved. The CDR3 runs 14 residues. Germline V gene sequence: CDR1 SNHLY, CDR2 FYNNEI. The V and J ends lost 7 bases and 0 bases respectively, with 10 bases between them. CDR3 sequence: CASNALYSNQPQHF. The CDR3 DNA follows: TGTGCCAGCAATGCTCTATATAGCAATCAGCCCCAGCATTTT.

Sample share makes this clonotype medium-sized (0.01 to 0.1%). This beta chain appears as a stray read in a library generated for alpha chains; its size is not informative. The chain employs TRBV2 and TRBJ2-3; D remains unclear. Trimming pared 4 bases from V and 0 bases from J, leaving 8 bases between. The length of the CDR3 is 14 residues. Germline CDR1 and CDR2: SNHLY and FYNNEI. CDR3 loop: CASSVRPSTDTQYF. The CDR3 DNA follows: TGTGCCAGCAGTGTCCGTCCCAGCACAGATACGCAGTATTTT.

In its sample, this clonotype was seen many times. This beta chain is a stray sequence in a library constructed for alpha chains; its clone size is not meaningful. This chain links TRBV20-1 with TRBJ2-1, with a tentative D call TRBD1 (6 bases). Trimming cost V 5 bases and J 7 bases, with 24 bases left between them. Germline V gene data show CDR1 as DFQATT and CDR2 as SNEGSKA (reference sequence). The CDR3 sequence is 16 residues long. CDR3 sequence (DNA): TGCAGTGCTTACCTTACGGACAGCCGTTACTCTAATGAGCAGTTCTTC. It specifies CSAYLTDSRYSNEQFF.

At least ten counts were recorded for this clonotype. The library was built for alpha chains, so this beta chain is an off-target read and its size means little. The chain has TRBV7-2 and TRBJ1-1, with 7 bases fitting TRBD1. The CDR3 loop spans 15 amino acids. V was clipped by 5 bases and J by 4 bases; unmatched bases: 10. The germline V gene encodes CDR1 SGHTA and CDR2 FQGNSA. This CDR3 reads CASSPNPQGPTEAFF. The CDR3 nucleotides are TGTGCCAGCAGCCCGAACCCACAGGGGCCCACTGAAGCTTTCTTT.

By share, this clonotype ranks as medium-sized. The size of this beta chain means little, since it is a stray read in a library made for alpha chains. The rearrangement joins TRBV7-9 to TRBJ2-3; the match to TRBD1 covers 10 bases. Germline V gene data show CDR1 as SEHNR and CDR2 as FQNEAQ (reference sequence). Germline trimming cut 5 bases from V and 11 bases from J; bases unmatched to any gene: 10. The CDR3 is made up of 14 amino acids. The CDR3 sequence is CASSPGTGAVKQYF. CDR3 bases: TGTGCCAGCAGCCCAGGGACAGGGGCCGTAAAGCAGTATTTT.

Details on this clonotype: The library was prepared for alpha chains; this beta chain is a stray read, so its frequency means little. This rearrangement joins TRBV30 to TRBJ1-6; D is uncertain. CDR1 and CDR2 (germline): GTSNPN, SVGIG (reference sequence). The CDR3 totals 15 residues. With 2 bases removed from V and 6 bases from J, the gap between germline ends came to 14 bases. CDR3 in DNA: TGTGCCTGGAGTACGGGCCGGGGTGGTAATTCACCCCTCCACTTT. Its protein is CAWSTGRGGNSPLHF.

In this sample, this clonotype turned up a few times. This beta chain slipped into a library made for alpha chains as a stray read, so its size is not meaningful. This chain connects TRBV11-2 to TRBJ1-2; D is unclear. Germline CDR1 and CDR2: SGHAT and FQNNGV. V was cut by 5 bases and J by 0 bases, with 10 bases left in between. The CDR3 is made up of 14 amino acids. CDR3 nucleotides: TGTGCCAGCAGCCCCTCATCTTCTAACTATGGCTACACCTTC. The encoded protein is CASSPSSSNYGYTF.

The table lists this clonotype with many counts. This beta chain turned up in a library designed for alpha chains; as an off-target read, its abundance says little. CDR3 amino acids: CSASLRGGYNEQFF. CDR3 nucleotides: TGCAGTGCTAGTCTCAGGGGAGGCTACAATGAGCAGTTCTTC. The chain couples TRBV20-1 to TRBJ2-1; D is perhaps TRBD1 or TRBD2 (6 bases each). The germline V gene has CDR1 DFQATT and CDR2 SNEGSKA (reference sequence). V lost 3 bases and J lost 3, with 12 bases in between. CDR3 size: 14 residues.

This clonotype was observed many times. In a library made to pick up alpha chains, this beta chain is a stray read with a size that means little. This rearrangement joins TRBV12-3 or TRBV12-4 to TRBJ1-1; no firm D call. The V end was cut by 3 bases, the J end by 3 bases, with 11 bases between. The CDR3 has 14 residues. The CDR3 region is CASSFSNTDTEAFF. CDR3 coding DNA: TGTGCCAGCAGTTTTTCAAACACGGACACTGAAGCTTTCTTT.

In this sample, this clonotype turned up many times. Since the library was made to target alpha chains, this beta chain is a stray read and its abundance is not meaningful. This rearrangement joins TRBV11-2 to TRBJ2-3, with TRBD1 identical over 11 bases. With V trimmed by 5 bases and J by 2 bases, 3 bases remained unmatched. The CDR3 is made up of 15 amino acids. CDR1 and CDR2 from the germline V gene are SGHAT and FQNNGV. CDR3 nucleotides: TGTGCCAGCAGCCCGGACAGGGGGCCCACAGATACGCAGTATTTT. Protein: CASSPDRGPTDTQYF.

Relative to its sample, this clonotype is medium-sized. With the library built for alpha chains, this beta chain is off target and its frequency is not meaningful. The V and J genes are TRBV15 and TRBJ2-3; 11 nucleotides match TRBD2. J lost 4 bases, V lost 3 bases, and 12 bases had no gene match. Germline CDR1 is LNHNV and CDR2 is YYDKDF (reference sequence). There are 18 residues in the CDR3. The CDR3 here is CATSRASGRSEKPDTQYF. The DNA for the CDR3 is TGTGCCACCAGCAGGGCTAGCGGGAGGTCTGAAAAACCAGATACGCAGTATTTT.

This clonotype was seen repeatedly, ten times or more. As an off-target read in a library built for alpha chains, this beta chain has a frequency of little significance. The V call is TRBV21-1, the J call TRBJ2-3; the D call of TRBD2 is as the table states it, not checked on the DNA. TRBV21-1 is classified as a pseudogene. This CDR3 contains 16 residues. The CDR3 DNA reads TGTGCCAGCAGCAAAAGGAGGGGTCCTGGCACAGATACGCAGTATTTT. Translating it yields CASSKRRGPGTDTQYF.

This clonotype was found many times. A library made for alpha chains picked up this beta chain off target, so its size means little. This rearrangement joins TRBV28 to TRBJ1-2; D is unclear. Germline assignment: CDR1 MDHEN and CDR2 SYDVKM. The V end was cut by 2 bases, the J end by 2 bases, with 6 bases between. The CDR3 loop spans 13 amino acids. The CDR3 reads CASSLRQNYGYTF. CDR3 DNA sequence: TGTGCCAGCAGTTTACGGCAGAACTATGGCTACACCTTC.

The sample holds many counts of this clonotype. Because the library targeted alpha chains, this beta chain is an off-target read whose size means little. The chain is built from TRBV6-4 and TRBJ2-3, with 10 positions matching TRBD1. This CDR3 spans 16 amino acids. Germline values: CDR1 MRHNA, CDR2 SNTAGT. V dropped 5 bases and J dropped 1; count of bases not matched to a gene: 6. CDR3 sequence: CASSPTGTGGTDTQYF. For the CDR3, the DNA is TGTGCCAGCAGTCCCACCGGGACAGGGGGCACAGATACGCAGTATTTT.